A single sample is the source of the 23 T cell receptor beta chains below, sequenced in a study of early T cells in non-severe SARS-CoV-2 infection. One entry per CDR3 protein results from TCRdb running MiXCR on the 5' RACE reads. The profile shows about 110,000 distinct CDR3 sequences, 10% to 15% of them singletons. Sequences were derived from whole blood, sampled at baseline. These receptors were collected from an adult who was a healthcare worker with PCR-confirmed SARS-CoV-2 infection or an uninfected control (not recorded which).

This clonotype was counted only a few times. The chain recombines TRBV19 with TRBJ2-2; D ambiguous. The V end was cut by 8 bases, the J end by 6 bases, with 13 bases between. Germline loops: CDR1 LNHDA, CDR2 SQIVND (reference sequence). This CDR3 is built from 13 residues. The CDR3 sequence is CASATVHAGELFF. CDR3 bases: TGTGCCAGTGCGACTGTCCATGCCGGGGAGCTGTTTTTT.

The table lists this clonotype with a few counts. The chain joins TRBV19 to TRBJ1-1; tentatively, D is TRBD1 (5 bases). Germline CDR1 and CDR2: LNHDA and SQIVND (reference sequence). CDR3 size: 16 residues. Trimming pared 1 base from V and 3 bases from J, leaving 15 bases between. CDR3 nucleotide sequence: TGTGCCAGTAGTATAGGGGTGGCGGGACGGGACACTGAAGCTTTCTTT. Its translation is CASSIGVAGRDTEAFF.

The chain employs TRBV4-2 and TRBJ2-2; no clear D gene. CDR1 is LGHNA, CDR2 YNFKEQ, per germline. The V gene lost 0 bases and the J gene lost 4 bases, with 9 bases spanning the gap. This CDR3 has 15 amino acids. This CDR3 reads CASSQDGVSTGELFF. The DNA of the CDR3 is TGTGCCAGCAGCCAAGATGGAGTCAGCACCGGGGAGCTGTTTTTT.

The chain couples TRBV20-1 to TRBJ2-1; TRBD2 is a possible D gene (6 bases). Germline values: CDR1 DFQATT, CDR2 SNEGSKA (reference sequence). V shed 5 bases and J shed 1 base, with 12 bases lying between them. The CDR3 consists of 14 residues. CDR3 DNA sequence: TGCAGTGCTTACGACGGGAGTTCCTACAATGAGCAGTTCTTC. Encoded protein: CSAYDGSSYNEQFF.

The sample holds a few counts of this clonotype. The CDR3, as DNA: TGTGCCAGCAGTGACGGACGGTACAATGAGCAGTTCTTC. This encodes CASSDGRYNEQFF. The chain is built from TRBV6-1 and TRBJ2-1, with D unresolved. CDR1 is MNHNS, CDR2 SASEGT, per germline. Trimming left V 3 bases short and J 4 bases short, with 7 bases between. This CDR3 spans 13 amino acids.

The sample holds a few counts of this clonotype. V gene TRBV20-1 combines with J gene TRBJ2-3; 12 bases are a match to TRBD2. The J segment lost 5 bases and the V segment lost 5 bases, leaving 5 bases of the junction unmatched. The V gene's germline CDR1 is DFQATT and CDR2 SNEGSKA (reference sequence). The CDR3 length is 14 residues. The CDR3 is CSAPRLAGVDTQYF. The CDR3 bases are TGCAGTGCTCCGCGACTAGCGGGAGTAGATACGCAGTATTTT.

This clonotype has a handful of counts. The J gene is TRBJ2-1, the V gene TRBV29-1; D gene unclear. V was shortened by 3 bases and J by 3 bases, with 15 bases between the two germline ends. In germline, CDR1 is SQVTM, CDR2 ANQGSEA. This CDR3 contains 15 residues. DNA for the CDR3: TGCAGCGTTGATGCCCCGGGTACGAGCTACAATGAGCAGTTCTTC. This encodes CSVDAPGTSYNEQFF.

This clonotype was counted a few times. This chain connects TRBV29-1 to TRBJ2-5, with a tentative D call TRBD1 (5 bases). With 5 bases removed from V and 3 bases from J, the gap between germline ends came to 13 bases. Germline-derived CDR1 and CDR2 are SQVTM and ANQGSEA. CDR3 length: 13 amino acids. The CDR3 sequence: CSVRPTGKETQYF. DNA of the CDR3: TGCAGCGTTCGTCCCACAGGCAAAGAGACCCAGTACTTC.

This clonotype showed up just a few times. The chain has TRBV12-3 or TRBV12-4 and TRBJ1-2; D possibly corresponds to TRBD1 (5 bases). Between the trimmed V and J ends, which lost 6 bases and 6 bases, there was a span of 17 bases. This CDR3 comprises 14 residues. Written as DNA, the CDR3 is TGTGCCAGCAGCTCCATTGCGGAGGGGAATGGCTACACCTTC. This gives the protein CASSSIAEGNGYTF.

This clonotype was counted a few times. The V call is TRBV4-1, the J call TRBJ1-6; tentative D call: TRBD1 (6 bases). This CDR3 is 15 amino acids long. Per germline, CDR1 MGHRA and CDR2 YSYEKL. Deletions cut 1 base from V and 11 bases from J, with 15 bases between. The CDR3 reads CASSQASIGGPPLHF. Here the CDR3 DNA reads TGCGCCAGCAGCCAAGCATCGATCGGGGGGCCACCCCTCCACTTT.

The genes are TRBV30 and TRBJ2-1, with 11 positions matching TRBD2. V dropped 1 base and J dropped 6; count of bases not matched to a gene: 5. The germline gives CDR1 GTSNPN, CDR2 SVGIG (reference sequence). The CDR3 sequence is 15 residues long. Here the CDR3 DNA reads TGTGCCTGGAGTGAAACCCTAGCGGGGGGCAATGAGCAGTTCTTC. This translates into CAWSETLAGGNEQFF.

This clonotype has ten or more counts. The chain has TRBV19 and TRBJ2-7, with 7 positions matching TRBD2. The CDR3 has 15 residues. V trimming: 5 bases; J trimming: 2 bases; junction bases outside the gene matches: 9. The germline V gene has CDR1 LNHDA and CDR2 SQIVND (reference sequence). The CDR3 region is CASSFRRDYPYEQYF. The DNA for the CDR3 is TGTGCCAGTAGTTTCCGCCGGGACTACCCCTACGAGCAGTACTTC.

This clonotype appeared a few times. The V gene is TRBV20-1, the J gene TRBJ2-3; D not resolved. Germline V CDR1 and CDR2: DFQATT, SNEGSKA (reference sequence). Trimming pared 6 bases from V and 0 bases from J, leaving 7 bases between. This CDR3 region has 12 residues. The CDR3 DNA reads TGCAGTGCGGAAGCTAGCACAGATACGCAGTATTTT. Translation gives CSAEASTDTQYF.

The sample holds a few counts of this clonotype. At one boundary the junction diverges from the germline segment, which might be a read error. J is TRBJ1-4 and V is TRBV2; possible D gene TRBD1, 6 bases. In germline, CDR1 is SNHLY, CDR2 FYNNEI. This CDR3 region has 15 residues. The CDR3 DNA is TGTGCCAGCAGGGAAGGGGGACCCCGCTTTGAAAAACTGTTTTTT. This sequence encodes CASREGGPRFEKLFF.

V is TRBV6-6 and J is TRBJ2-7; D possibly matches TRBD1 or TRBD2 (5 bases each). The CDR3 contains 14 residues. CDR1 MNHNY and CDR2 SVGAGI come from the germline V gene (reference sequence). V was trimmed by 4 bases and J by 12 bases, leaving 22 bases between them. In DNA, the CDR3 is TGTGCCAGCAGTTTCCTCCCTCGGGGCGGTGAGGGGTACTTC. Its translation is CASSFLPRGGEGYF.

J is TRBJ2-3 and V is TRBV7-6; no clear D gene. V was trimmed by 3 bases and J by 2 bases, leaving 12 bases between them. The CDR3 extends over 15 amino acids. The germline CDR1 and CDR2 sequences are SGHVS and FNYEAQ. The CDR3: CASSFGLSVTDTQYF. CDR3 DNA: TGTGCCAGCAGCTTTGGGCTTTCTGTCACAGATACGCAGTATTTT. Drawing the rest from reference TRBV7-6 and TRBJ2-3, the complete variable domain is GAGVSQSPRYKVTKRGQDVALRCDPISGHVSLYWYRQALGQGPEFLTYFNYEAQQDKSGLPNDRFSAERPEGSISTLTIQRTEQRDSAMYRCASSFGLSVTDTQYFGPGTRLTVL.

In this sample, this clonotype turned up a few times. V usage is TRBV25-1 and J usage is TRBJ2-7; TRBD1 or TRBD2 may be the D gene (6 bases each). Trimming removed 2 bases at V and 4 bases at J, with 12 bases between. The germline CDR1 and CDR2 sequences are MGHDK and SYGVNS. The CDR3 totals 14 residues. The CDR3 coding sequence is TGTGCCAGCAGTGAAGTGGCGGGACAATACGAGCAGTACTTC. Translated: CASSEVAGQYEQYF.

The CDR3 region has the DNA TGTGCCTGGAGTCCGGGCACCAACTCTGGGGCCAACGTCCTGACTTTC. Translating it yields CAWSPGTNSGANVLTF. This chain joins TRBV30 and TRBJ2-6, with unresolved D. The CDR3 runs to 16 residues. V was shortened by 2 bases and J by 0 bases, with 11 bases between the two germline ends. Germline CDR1 and CDR2: GTSNPN and SVGIG (reference sequence).

The V gene is TRBV20-1, the J gene TRBJ2-3; D is perhaps TRBD2 (6 bases). The CDR3 totals 12 residues. CDR1 DFQATT and CDR2 SNEGSKA come from the germline V gene (reference sequence). The CDR3 nucleotides are TGCAGCGGGGGTCCCTTCACAGATACGCAGTATTTT. Its protein is CSGGPFTDTQYF.

This rearrangement joins TRBV20-1 to TRBJ2-2, with a tentative D call TRBD2 (6 bases). Germline V gene sequence: CDR1 DFQATT, CDR2 SNEGSKA (reference sequence). The CDR3 runs to 15 residues. The V gene lost 5 bases and the J gene lost 2 bases, with 15 bases spanning the gap. The CDR3 bases are TGCAGTGCTCACCGGGACTCCCCCAACACCGGGGAGCTGTTTTTT. This codes for CSAHRDSPNTGELFF.

This clonotype was counted a few times. V and J are TRBV4-1 and TRBJ2-5; a possible D gene is TRBD1 (6 bases). CDR1 and CDR2 (germline): MGHRA, YSYEKL. This CDR3 is built from 16 residues. V was pared by 4 bases and J by 4 bases, with 19 bases between. In nucleotides, the CDR3 is TGCGCCAGCAGCCCACAGGGCGCTCCGAGGGGAGAGACCCAGTACTTC. It yields the protein CASSPQGAPRGETQYF.

At least ten counts were recorded for this clonotype. The chain joins TRBV5-4 to TRBJ2-1; 9 bases fit TRBD1. CDR1 and CDR2 from the germline V gene are SGHNT and YYREEE (reference sequence). Losses at the gene ends were 4 bases for V and 2 bases for J; bases not matched to a gene: 10. The CDR3 is made up of 17 amino acids. Written as DNA, the CDR3 is TGTGCCAGCAGCCGCGAACCGGGACAGGGCCCCTACAATGAGCAGTTCTTC. The encoded protein is CASSREPGQGPYNEQFF.

The chain has TRBV12-3 or TRBV12-4 and TRBJ2-1; TRBD2 matches 9 bases. CDR3 length: 16 amino acids. V was pared by 5 bases and J by 3 bases, with 8 bases of the junction left unmatched. The CDR3 here is CASSPGVAGDYNEQFF. CDR3 nucleotide sequence: TGTGCCAGCAGTCCTGGGGTAGCGGGGGACTACAATGAGCAGTTCTTC.